This is a list of T cell receptor beta chains from one sample in a study of blood T cell repertoires in COVID-19. Using immunoSEQ multiplex PCR, the repertoire was profiled, and TCRdb retains in-frame clones only, with some absent. The sample contains around 60,000 clones, roughly two thirds of which appear only once. Input material: peripheral blood. These receptors all stem from a woman between 65 and 79 years old with COVID-19, enrolled during active disease. CDR3s leave out the opening cysteine and the closing phenylalanine or tryptophan. Each record gives: J gene, V gene, D gene, CDR3 protein. A D gene is named only where the DNA matches it firmly.

j_gene: TRBJ1-1; v_gene: TRBV12-5; d_gene: NA; CDR3aa: ASGSFPRHHEAF
j_gene: TRBJ2-1; v_gene: TRBV19; d_gene: TRBD2; CDR3aa: ATSPLAGSYNEQF
j_gene: TRBJ1-3; v_gene: TRBV11-3; d_gene: NA; CDR3aa: ASSVGPGNTIY
j_gene: TRBJ1-5; v_gene: TRBV19; d_gene: TRBD1; CDR3aa: ASTPGTGVGGQPQH
j_gene: TRBJ2-5; v_gene: TRBV18; d_gene: NA; CDR3aa: ASSPVAGVGETQY
j_gene: TRBJ2-5; v_gene: TRBV5-8; d_gene: TRBD2; CDR3aa: ASRPGTSGAREETQY
j_gene: TRBJ1-4; v_gene: TRBV18; d_gene: TRBD1; CDR3aa: ASSSGQGGKLF
j_gene: TRBJ1-5; v_gene: TRBV4-3; d_gene: NA; CDR3aa: ASSRIQGGNQPQH
j_gene: TRBJ2-1; v_gene: TRBV25-1; d_gene: NA; CDR3aa: ASSDLARNEQF
j_gene: TRBJ2-4; v_gene: TRBV15; d_gene: TRBD2; CDR3aa: ATSSGREGAKNIQY
j_gene: TRBJ2-2; v_gene: TRBV7-2; d_gene: NA; CDR3aa: ASSFDTRDAGELF
j_gene: TRBJ2-1; v_gene: TRBV14; d_gene: NA; CDR3aa: ASSQGRGKGYEQF
j_gene: TRBJ1-1; v_gene: TRBV18; d_gene: TRBD1; CDR3aa: ASSLDRGGYTEAF
j_gene: TRBJ2-2; v_gene: TRBV6-5; d_gene: NA; CDR3aa: ASSYSSSAGTGELF
j_gene: TRBJ1-4; v_gene: TRBV2; d_gene: TRBD1; CDR3aa: ASSGGTGRSSNEKLF
j_gene: TRBJ1-5; v_gene: TRBV6-2/TRBV6-3; d_gene: NA; CDR3aa: ASSYPLNQPQH
j_gene: TRBJ1-5; v_gene: TRBV10-1; d_gene: TRBD1; CDR3aa: ASSELGTGNQPQH
j_gene: TRBJ1-6; v_gene: TRBV11-3; d_gene: TRBD1; CDR3aa: ASSLVGDRGNSPLH
j_gene: TRBJ1-2; v_gene: TRBV6-2/TRBV6-3; d_gene: TRBD1; CDR3aa: ASSDPQRGGGYGYT
j_gene: TRBJ1-1; v_gene: TRBV5-4; d_gene: NA; CDR3aa: ASTRTPNTEAF
j_gene: TRBJ2-7; v_gene: TRBV6-5; d_gene: NA; CDR3aa: ATCLTWGPTYEQY
j_gene: TRBJ2-2; v_gene: TRBV7-2; d_gene: NA; CDR3aa: ASSLGLVDGVGELF
j_gene: TRBJ2-2; v_gene: TRBV18; d_gene: NA; CDR3aa: ASSLRTGELF
j_gene: TRBJ2-1; v_gene: TRBV14; d_gene: TRBD1; CDR3aa: ASSQIRQGAGNEQF
j_gene: TRBJ2-1; v_gene: TRBV28; d_gene: NA; CDR3aa: ASSFWRTYNEQF
j_gene: TRBJ1-2; v_gene: TRBV12-3/TRBV12-4; d_gene: TRBD1; CDR3aa: ASSEGQGHGYT
j_gene: TRBJ1-1; v_gene: TRBV19; d_gene: NA; CDR3aa: ASSARPRGAEAF
j_gene: TRBJ1-5; v_gene: TRBV19; d_gene: NA; CDR3aa: ASSRTRGDNQPQH
j_gene: TRBJ1-2; v_gene: TRBV5-4; d_gene: NA; CDR3aa: ASSPGGVRNGYT
j_gene: TRBJ2-2; v_gene: TRBV7-2; d_gene: NA; CDR3aa: ASSRSNTGELF
j_gene: TRBJ1-2; v_gene: TRBV2; d_gene: TRBD1; CDR3aa: ASSDRGTYGYT
j_gene: TRBJ2-5; v_gene: TRBV19; d_gene: TRBD1; CDR3aa: ASNSQGARKTQY
j_gene: TRBJ1-6; v_gene: TRBV5-1; d_gene: TRBD1; CDR3aa: ASSFSPRTGSNSPLH
j_gene: TRBJ1-5; v_gene: TRBV25-1; d_gene: NA; CDR3aa: ASSEYPDSNQPQH
j_gene: TRBJ1-2; v_gene: TRBV6-5; d_gene: TRBD1; CDR3aa: ASRQGQGIYGYT
j_gene: TRBJ2-1; v_gene: TRBV29-1; d_gene: TRBD1; CDR3aa: SVTTGVSYNEQF
j_gene: TRBJ1-2; v_gene: TRBV29-1; d_gene: TRBD1; CDR3aa: SGATGGAQGYT
j_gene: TRBJ1-2; v_gene: TRBV4-2; d_gene: TRBD1; CDR3aa: ASSQATGANYGYT
j_gene: TRBJ2-2; v_gene: TRBV2; d_gene: TRBD1; CDR3aa: ASSLPGTGGNGELF
j_gene: TRBJ1-5; v_gene: TRBV5-1; d_gene: TRBD1; CDR3aa: ASSWGDRGNNQPQH
j_gene: TRBJ2-1; v_gene: TRBV5-1; d_gene: NA; CDR3aa: ASSLAGLPSSYNEQF
j_gene: TRBJ1-5; v_gene: TRBV7-9; d_gene: TRBD1; CDR3aa: ASSLGTGDQPQH
j_gene: TRBJ2-5; v_gene: TRBV3-1/TRBV3-2; d_gene: TRBD2; CDR3aa: ASSQGIAGGPVETQY
j_gene: TRBJ2-1; v_gene: TRBV7-2; d_gene: NA; CDR3aa: ASSPPGGAREQF
j_gene: TRBJ2-1; v_gene: TRBV19; d_gene: TRBD2; CDR3aa: ASSSTSGSYEQF
j_gene: TRBJ2-1; v_gene: TRBV11-2; d_gene: TRBD2; CDR3aa: ASSTPGLAGVAEQF
j_gene: TRBJ1-4; v_gene: TRBV19; d_gene: NA; CDR3aa: ASRSQRSATNEKLF